This TCR beta chain was found in a study of blood T cells in healthy people across ages. Study-wide results and limits: Unsorted PBMCs blocked a conclusive comparison of naive and antigen-experienced cells.

PCR was performed a second time for 7 to 11 cycles using a sample-barcoded 5' primer and a J-beta primer mix. TCRdb reprocessed the 5' RACE reads with MiXCR, giving one entry per CDR3 protein. The sample includes about 500,000 distinct CDR3 sequences, approximately 25% of them seen just once. V shed 3 bases and J shed 8 bases, with 12 bases lying between them. CDR1 SGDLS and CDR2 YYNGEE come from the germline V gene. The CDR3 runs 13 residues. The sample holds one count of this clonotype. Its antigen is undetermined. This same sample was also taken into another study, of T cells of mothers and their children. As reported in that work: Each donor was one of three healthy Caucasian mothers or one of their six children.

The rearrangement links TRBV9 to TRBJ2-1, with D maybe TRBD2 (6 bases). The source material was blood. The source of this sequence is a boy between 10 and 17 years old in good health. The CDR3 region has the DNA TGTGCCAGCAGCGACGGGAGTCAGGATGAGCAGTTCTTC. Translating it yields CASSDGSQDEQFF.